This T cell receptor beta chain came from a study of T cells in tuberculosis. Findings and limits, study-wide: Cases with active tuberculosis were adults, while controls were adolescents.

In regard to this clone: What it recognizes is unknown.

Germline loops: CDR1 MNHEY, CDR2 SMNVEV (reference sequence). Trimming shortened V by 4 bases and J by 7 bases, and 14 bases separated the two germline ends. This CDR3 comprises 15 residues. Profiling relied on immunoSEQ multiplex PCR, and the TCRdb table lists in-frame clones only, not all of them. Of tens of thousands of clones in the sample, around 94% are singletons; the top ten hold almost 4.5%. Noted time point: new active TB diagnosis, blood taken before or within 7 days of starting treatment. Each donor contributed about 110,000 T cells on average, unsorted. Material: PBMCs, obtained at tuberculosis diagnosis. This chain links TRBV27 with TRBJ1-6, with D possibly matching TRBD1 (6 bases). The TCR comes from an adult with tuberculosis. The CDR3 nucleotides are TGTGCCAGCAGTTACACACAGGGACGGAATTCACCCCTCCACTTT. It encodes CASSYTQGRNSPLHF.